This record looks at one T cell receptor beta chain sequence and its context. Clones were sequenced by immunoSEQ multiplex PCR, and TCRdb holds only the in-frame ones, with some missing. The sample gives about 230,000 clones, 83% of which show up once; 2% to 3% is in the top ten. The sample originates from a study of blood T cell repertoires in COVID-19. Looking at the study overall: The United States, Italy and Spain supplied acute and convalescent COVID-19 samples.

This CDR3 comprises 16 residues. This TCR came from a woman in her seventies with active or convalescent COVID-19. Sequenced: peripheral blood. This chain uses TRBV21-1 with TRBJ2-2; the D call of TRBD1 is as the table states it, not checked on the DNA. TRBV21-1 is recorded as a pseudogene. CDR3 coding DNA: TGTGCCAGCAGCCCCAGGACAGGAGCCGTCACCGGGGAGCTGTTTTTT. Translating it yields CASSPRTGAVTGELFF.